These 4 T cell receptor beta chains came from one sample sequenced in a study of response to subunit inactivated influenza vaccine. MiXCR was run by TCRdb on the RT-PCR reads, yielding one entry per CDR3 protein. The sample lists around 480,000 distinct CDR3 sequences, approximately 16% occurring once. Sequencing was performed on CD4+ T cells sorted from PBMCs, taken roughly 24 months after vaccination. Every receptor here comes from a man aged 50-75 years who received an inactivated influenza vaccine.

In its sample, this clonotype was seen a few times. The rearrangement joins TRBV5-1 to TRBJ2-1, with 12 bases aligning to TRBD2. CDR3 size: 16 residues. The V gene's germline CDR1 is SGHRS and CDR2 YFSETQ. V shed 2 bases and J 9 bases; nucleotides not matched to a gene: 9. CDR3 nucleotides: TGCGCCAGCAGCTTAGGACTAGCGGGAATTCGAGGTGAGCAGTTCTTC. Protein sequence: CASSLGLAGIRGEQFF.

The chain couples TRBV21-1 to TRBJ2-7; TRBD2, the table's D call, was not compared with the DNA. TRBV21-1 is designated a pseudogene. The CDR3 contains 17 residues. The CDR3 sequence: CASSDQLGREDNYEQYF. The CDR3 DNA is TGTGCCAGCAGCGACCAATTAGGGAGGGAAGACAACTACGAGCAGTACTTC.

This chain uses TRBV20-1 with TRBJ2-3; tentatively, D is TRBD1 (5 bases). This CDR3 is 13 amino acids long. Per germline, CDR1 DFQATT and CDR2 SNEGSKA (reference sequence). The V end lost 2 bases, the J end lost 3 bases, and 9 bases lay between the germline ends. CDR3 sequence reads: CSARQGLTDTQYF. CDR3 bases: TGCAGTGCTAGACAGGGTTTAACAGATACGCAGTATTTT.

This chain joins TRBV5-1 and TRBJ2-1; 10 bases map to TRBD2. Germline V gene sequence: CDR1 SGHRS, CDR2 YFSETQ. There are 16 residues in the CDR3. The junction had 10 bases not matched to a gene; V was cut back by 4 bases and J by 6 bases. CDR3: CASSPKGSGGPNEQFF. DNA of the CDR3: TGCGCCAGCAGCCCCAAGGGTAGCGGGGGGCCCAATGAGCAGTTCTTC.